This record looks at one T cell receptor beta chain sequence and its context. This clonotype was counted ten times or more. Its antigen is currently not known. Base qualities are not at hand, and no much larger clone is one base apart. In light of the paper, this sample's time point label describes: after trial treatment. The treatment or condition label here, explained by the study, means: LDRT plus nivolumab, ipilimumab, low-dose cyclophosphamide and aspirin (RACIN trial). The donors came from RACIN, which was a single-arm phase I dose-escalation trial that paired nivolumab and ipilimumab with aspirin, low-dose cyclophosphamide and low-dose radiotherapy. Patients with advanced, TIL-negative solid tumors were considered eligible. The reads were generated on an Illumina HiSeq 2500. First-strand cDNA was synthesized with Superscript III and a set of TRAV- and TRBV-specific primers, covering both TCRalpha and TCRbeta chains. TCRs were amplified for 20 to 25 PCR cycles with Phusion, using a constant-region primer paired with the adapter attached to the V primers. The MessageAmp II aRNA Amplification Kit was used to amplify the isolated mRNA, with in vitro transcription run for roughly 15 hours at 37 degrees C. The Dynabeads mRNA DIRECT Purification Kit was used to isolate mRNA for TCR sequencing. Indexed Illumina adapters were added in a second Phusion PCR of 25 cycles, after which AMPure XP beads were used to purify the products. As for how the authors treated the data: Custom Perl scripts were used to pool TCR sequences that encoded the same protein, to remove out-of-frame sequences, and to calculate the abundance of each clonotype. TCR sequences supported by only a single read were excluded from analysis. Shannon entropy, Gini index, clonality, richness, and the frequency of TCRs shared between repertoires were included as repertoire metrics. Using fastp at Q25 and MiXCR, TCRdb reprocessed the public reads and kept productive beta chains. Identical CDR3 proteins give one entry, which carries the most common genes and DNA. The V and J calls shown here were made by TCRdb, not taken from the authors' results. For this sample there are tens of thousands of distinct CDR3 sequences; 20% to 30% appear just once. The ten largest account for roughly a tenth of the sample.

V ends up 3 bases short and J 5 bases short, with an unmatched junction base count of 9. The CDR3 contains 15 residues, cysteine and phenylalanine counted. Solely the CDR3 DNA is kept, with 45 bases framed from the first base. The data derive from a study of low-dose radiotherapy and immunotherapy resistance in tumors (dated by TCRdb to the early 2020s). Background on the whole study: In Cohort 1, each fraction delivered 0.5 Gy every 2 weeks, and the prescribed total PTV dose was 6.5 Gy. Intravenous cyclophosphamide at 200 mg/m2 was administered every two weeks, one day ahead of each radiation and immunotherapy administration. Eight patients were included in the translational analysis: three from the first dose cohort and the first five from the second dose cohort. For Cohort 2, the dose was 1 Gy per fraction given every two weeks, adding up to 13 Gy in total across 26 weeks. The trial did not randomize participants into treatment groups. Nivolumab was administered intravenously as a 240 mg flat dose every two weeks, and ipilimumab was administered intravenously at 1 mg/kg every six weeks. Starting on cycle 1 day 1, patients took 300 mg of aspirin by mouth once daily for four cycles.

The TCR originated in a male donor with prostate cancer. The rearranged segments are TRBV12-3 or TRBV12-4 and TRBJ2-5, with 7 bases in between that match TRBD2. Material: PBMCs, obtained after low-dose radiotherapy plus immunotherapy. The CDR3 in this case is CASSFSAGEGETQYF. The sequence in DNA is TGTGCCAGCAGTTTTAGCGCGGGAGAGGGGGAGACCCAGTACTTC.